The next 27 T cell receptor beta chains were all read from a single sample in a study of cytomegalovirus exposure and HLA in healthy donors. PCR involved 60 Vbeta and 13 Jbeta primers. Clones were sequenced by immunoSEQ multiplex PCR, and TCRdb holds only the in-frame ones, with some missing. This sample has some 130,000 clones, with nearly 80% found just once. Sequencing was done on a sample of PBMCs. The receptors here all came from a man younger than 40 in good health and CMV-seronegative.

This chain uses TRBV27 with TRBJ1-2, with D unclear. V gave up 0 bases and J gave up 8 bases, with 22 bases separating them. The CDR3 loop spans 17 amino acids. Germline CDR1 is MNHEY and CDR2 is SMNVEV (reference sequence). The CDR3 DNA reads as TGTGCCAGCAGTTTATCGCGGGGAGATACCAGTTTCCAAGGCTACACCTTC. It translates to CASSLSRGDTSFQGYTF.

The chain has TRBV28 and TRBJ2-7; a weak D match, TRBD1 (5 bases). Trimming stripped 6 bases from V and 3 bases from J, with 9 bases between. Germline V gene data show CDR1 as MDHEN and CDR2 as SYDVKM. The CDR3 runs to 12 residues. The CDR3 DNA reads as TGTGCCAGCAGACCCGACAGCTACGAGCAGTACTTC. It translates to CASRPDSYEQYF.

The chain carries TRBV5-1 and TRBJ2-7; D may be TRBD1 (6 bases). V was trimmed by 4 bases and J by 6 bases, leaving 17 bases between them. The CDR3 runs 14 residues. Looked up from germline, CDR1 is SGHRS and CDR2 is YFSETQ. The CDR3 bases are TGCGCCAGCAGCCCACGGCAGGGGCGCGTCGAGCAGTACTTC. It codes for CASSPRQGRVEQYF.

The chain links TRBV29-1 to TRBJ2-1; tentative D call: TRBD2 (6 bases). CDR3 size: 14 residues. Trimming shortened V by 8 bases and J by 8 bases, and 22 bases separated the two germline ends. CDR1 is SQVTM, CDR2 ANQGSEA, per germline. This CDR3 reads CSTLGAGRIDEQFF. The CDR3 nucleotides are TGCAGCACCCTAGGGGCAGGGAGGATCGATGAGCAGTTCTTC.

This clone was counted once. This rearrangement joins TRBV7-2 to TRBJ1-1, with TRBD1 identical over 10 bases. The length of the CDR3 is 16 residues. Germline trimming cut 5 bases from V and 4 bases from J; bases unmatched to any gene: 10. Germline V gives CDR1 SGHTA, CDR2 FQGNSA. The CDR3 DNA follows: TGTGCCAGCAGCGTCGGGACAGGGGCCAGTGGCACTGAAGCTTTCTTT. Its protein product is CASSVGTGASGTEAFF.

The chain couples TRBV28 to TRBJ1-5; D is undetermined. CDR1 MDHEN and CDR2 SYDVKM come from the germline V gene. V was pared by 5 bases and J by 6 bases, with 17 bases between. The CDR3 loop spans 15 amino acids. The CDR3 here is CASSPPRRVRQPQHF. The CDR3 nucleotides read TGTGCCAGCAGTCCCCCTAGGAGGGTGCGTCAGCCCCAGCATTTT.

This chain connects TRBV6-5 to TRBJ2-5; D gene ambiguous. Trimming left V 6 bases short and J 5 bases short, with 13 bases between. CDR1 is MNHEY and CDR2 is SVGAGI in the germline V gene. This CDR3 has 13 amino acids. The CDR3 loop is CASRSTLGETQYF. DNA of the CDR3: TGTGCCAGCAGGTCTACTCTCGGGGAGACCCAGTACTTC.

This chain links TRBV5-1 with TRBJ2-5; D ambiguous. TRBJ2-7 matches the DNA end more closely, so the J call is doubtful. Germline V lookup: CDR1 SGHRS, CDR2 YFSETQ. CDR3 length: 13 residues. The CDR3 reads CASRSLDSYEQYF. CDR3 bases: TGCGCCAGCAGATCACTCGACTCCTACGAGCAGTACTTC.

The genes are TRBV6-5 and TRBJ2-7; the D gene is possibly TRBD2 (6 bases). The CDR3 consists of 14 residues. Trimming took 0 bases from V and 7 from J, leaving 13 bases between them. Germline V CDR1 and CDR2: MNHEY, SVGAGI. The CDR3 reads CASSYSEGLGEQYF. For the CDR3, the DNA is TGTGCCAGCAGTTACTCGGAGGGGCTGGGTGAGCAGTACTTC.

In the case of this clone: Other DNA sequences of this sample code for an identical CDR3. This rearrangement joins TRBV5-1 to TRBJ2-5, with 12 bases aligning to TRBD1. The CDR3 runs to 15 residues. With V trimmed by 3 bases and J by 5 bases, 5 bases remained unmatched. Germline CDR1 and CDR2: SGHRS and YFSETQ. CDR3 protein: CASSSGTGGEETQYF. CDR3 nucleotides: TGCGCCAGCAGCTCCGGGACAGGGGGCGAGGAGACCCAGTACTTC.

The rearrangement joins TRBV27 to TRBJ2-2, with 8 bases lining up with TRBD2. The V gene's germline CDR1 is MNHEY and CDR2 SMNVEV (reference sequence). With 1 base clipped from V and 0 bases from J, the junction kept 10 bases outside the gene matches. The CDR3 runs to 19 residues. The CDR3 region is CASSLFAGGVTANTGELFF. The CDR3 bases are TGTGCCAGCAGTTTATTTGCGGGAGGCGTAACGGCGAACACCGGGGAGCTGTTTTTT.

The chain carries TRBV15 and TRBJ2-5; 8 bases fit TRBD1. Germline V gene lookup returns CDR1 LNHNV and CDR2 YYDKDF (reference sequence). This CDR3 spans 15 amino acids. Trimming removed 1 base from V and 4 bases from J; junction bases left unmatched: 5. In DNA form, the CDR3 reads TGTGCCACCAGCAGAGGGCAGGGGGCTCTAGAGACCCAGTACTTC. Translation: CATSRGQGALETQYF.

This chain connects TRBV5-1 to TRBJ1-1; D not certain. The CDR3 sequence is 13 residues long. The germline CDR1 and CDR2 sequences are SGHRS and YFSETQ. The V end lost 1 base, the J end lost 4 bases, and 8 bases lay between the germline ends. The CDR3 loop is CASSLLTGTEAFF. In DNA, the CDR3 is TGCGCCAGCAGCTTGCTGACGGGCACTGAAGCTTTCTTT.

V is TRBV7-2 and J is TRBJ2-7, with D possibly being TRBD2 (5 bases). With 1 base removed from V and 0 bases from J, the gap between germline ends came to 13 bases. CDR3 length equals 16 residues. Per germline, CDR1 SGHTA and CDR2 FQGNSA. CDR3 in DNA: TGTGCCAGCAGCTTAGAGGCGCGGGTGGGCTCCTACGAGCAGTACTTC. Protein product: CASSLEARVGSYEQYF.

The DNA for the CDR3 is TGTGCCAGCAGTTACACGCAGCGTCAGCCCCAGCATTTT. Its translation is CASSYTQRQPQHF. V gene TRBV6-5 combines with J gene TRBJ1-5, with D uncertain. Germline lookup yields CDR1 MNHEY and CDR2 SVGAGI. The CDR3 is made up of 13 amino acids. With 2 bases removed from V and 6 bases from J, the gap between germline ends came to 8 bases.

The chain is built from TRBV5-4 and TRBJ2-7; TRBD1 agrees at 8 bases. V shed 4 bases and J 7 bases; nucleotides not matched to a gene: 4. This CDR3 contains 12 residues. Germline values: CDR1 SGHNT, CDR2 YYREEE (reference sequence). CDR3 residues: CASSLTGGEQYF. The DNA of the CDR3 is TGTGCCAGCAGCCTTACAGGGGGGGAGCAGTACTTC.

This sequence joins TRBV18 and TRBJ2-3, with 7 nucleotides matching TRBD2. V dropped 3 bases and J dropped 2; count of bases not matched to a gene: 5. The V gene's germline CDR1 is KGHSH and CDR2 LQKENI. The CDR3 contains 15 residues. The CDR3 DNA sequence: TGTGCCAGCTCACCCCCGGCGGGGGACACAGATACGCAGTATTTT. This sequence encodes CASSPPAGDTDTQYF. The full variable domain, its missing parts supplied by reference TRBV18 and TRBJ2-3, is NAGVMQNPRHLVRRRGQEARLRCSPMKGHSHVYWYRQLPEEGLKFMVYLQKENIIDESGMPKERFSAEFPKEGPSILRIQQVVRGDSAAYFCASSPPAGDTDTQYFGPGTRLTVL.

Points on this clone: The sample has other DNA sequences that encode this CDR3 too. The chain carries TRBV5-1 and TRBJ2-1; 8 positions agree with TRBD2. The V gene's germline CDR1 is SGHRS and CDR2 YFSETQ. V was clipped by 1 base and J by 1 base; unmatched bases: 1. This CDR3 contains 15 residues. In DNA, the CDR3 is TGCGCCAGCAGCTTGACTAGCGGTTCCTACAATGAGCAGTTCTTC. It codes for CASSLTSGSYNEQFF.

This clone was seen a single time. This chain links TRBV7-2 with TRBJ1-2, with TRBD1 matching 7 bases. Germline V lookup: CDR1 SGHTA, CDR2 FQGNSA. The CDR3 sequence is 14 residues long. V shed 0 bases, J shed 3 bases, and the junction held 1 base outside the gene matches. CDR3 in amino acids: CASSLARGDYGYTF. DNA for the CDR3: TGTGCCAGCAGCTTAGCCAGGGGGGACTATGGCTACACCTTC.

The rearrangement uses TRBV29-1 and TRBJ2-5; D perhaps matches TRBD1 (5 bases). V was shortened by 4 bases and J by 4 bases, with 13 bases between the two germline ends. Germline V gene lookup returns CDR1 SQVTM and CDR2 ANQGSEA. This CDR3 comprises 13 residues. CDR3 in DNA: TGCAGCGTTGGGGGCAGGACGCGAGAGACCCAGTACTTC. Translation gives CSVGGRTRETQYF.

V usage is TRBV5-4 and J usage is TRBJ2-7; D remains unclear. This CDR3 is 14 amino acids long. The V end was cut by 1 base, the J end by 4 bases, with 12 bases between. Germline lookup yields CDR1 SGHNT and CDR2 YYREEE (reference sequence). The CDR3 DNA is TGTGCCAGCAGCTTGTCCCCGGGTAGGTACGAGCAGTACTTC. It yields the protein CASSLSPGRYEQYF. The entire variable domain, with the rest obtained from reference TRBV5-4 and TRBJ2-7, is as follows: ETGVTQSPTHLIKTRGQQVTLRCSSQSGHNTVSWYQQALGQGPQFIFQYYREEENGRGNFPPRFSGLQFPNYSSELNVNALELDDSALYLCASSLSPGRYEQYFGPGTRLTVT.

This rearrangement joins TRBV5-8 to TRBJ1-3; the match to TRBD1 covers 7 bases. The germline gives CDR1 SGHTS, CDR2 YDEGEE. The CDR3 covers 18 residues. Trimming took 2 bases from V and 0 from J; bases not matched to a gene: 11. The CDR3 region is CASSLSWTGYLSGNTIYF. CDR3 DNA sequence: TGTGCCAGCAGCTTATCTTGGACAGGTTACCTCTCTGGAAACACCATATATTTT.

The rearrangement joins TRBV7-9 to TRBJ2-3, with a tentative D call TRBD2 (6 bases). Germline V gene data show CDR1 as SEHNR and CDR2 as FQNEAQ (reference sequence). Trimming took 8 bases from V and 0 from J, leaving 12 bases between them. CDR3 length equals 14 residues. CDR3 in DNA: TGTGCCAGCGGGCCCGGGACTAGCACAGATACGCAGTATTTT. It specifies CASGPGTSTDTQYF. Supplemented by reference TRBV7-9 and TRBJ2-3, the full variable domain reads DTGVSQNPRHKITKRGQNVTFRCDPISEHNRLYWYRQTLGQGPEFLTYFQNEAQLEKSRLLSDRFSAERPKGSFSTLEIQRTEQGDSAMYLCASGPGTSTDTQYFGPGTRLTVL.

Of note for this clone: Other DNA sequences in the sample encode the same CDR3. The chain carries TRBV6-1 and TRBJ1-1; D not resolved. The CDR3 has 13 amino acids. CDR1 MNHNS and CDR2 SASEGT come from the germline V gene. Trimming pared 4 bases from V and 0 bases from J, leaving 6 bases between. The chain's CDR3 is CASSGRLNTEAFF. The CDR3 nucleotides read TGTGCCAGCAGTGGGCGGTTGAACACTGAAGCTTTCTTT.

The chain combines TRBV10-1 with TRBJ2-7, with D perhaps TRBD2 (6 bases). CDR1 is WNHNN and CDR2 is SYGVQD in the germline V gene (reference sequence). The CDR3 contains 14 residues. Trimming stripped 8 bases from V and 2 bases from J, with 16 bases between. For the CDR3, the DNA is TGCGCCAGCCCGTTTAGGAGGGTGACCTACGAGCAGTACTTC. Protein product: CASPFRRVTYEQYF.

The chain combines TRBV7-8 with TRBJ1-5; no clear D gene. Germline V gives CDR1 SGHVS, CDR2 FQNEAQ. The CDR3 runs 13 residues. The V and J ends lost 1 base and 3 bases respectively, with 4 bases between them. CDR3 protein: CASSLVSNQPQHF. The DNA for the CDR3 is TGTGCCAGCAGCTTAGTATCCAATCAGCCCCAGCATTTT. Filled out from reference TRBV7-8 and TRBJ1-5, the complete variable domain reads GAGVSQSPRYKVAKRGQDVALRCDPISGHVSLFWYQQALGQGPEFLTYFQNEAQLDKSGLPSDRFFAERPEGSVSTLKIQRTQQEDSAVYLCASSLVSNQPQHFGDGTRLSIL.

V is TRBV28 and J is TRBJ1-2; D possibly corresponds to TRBD1 (5 bases). Germline assignment: CDR1 MDHEN and CDR2 SYDVKM. The CDR3 runs 14 residues. Trimming cost V 3 bases and J 1 base, with 9 bases left between them. The CDR3 spells CASSFTQGNYGYTF. CDR3 DNA: TGTGCCAGCAGTTTTACGCAGGGTAACTATGGCTACACCTTC.